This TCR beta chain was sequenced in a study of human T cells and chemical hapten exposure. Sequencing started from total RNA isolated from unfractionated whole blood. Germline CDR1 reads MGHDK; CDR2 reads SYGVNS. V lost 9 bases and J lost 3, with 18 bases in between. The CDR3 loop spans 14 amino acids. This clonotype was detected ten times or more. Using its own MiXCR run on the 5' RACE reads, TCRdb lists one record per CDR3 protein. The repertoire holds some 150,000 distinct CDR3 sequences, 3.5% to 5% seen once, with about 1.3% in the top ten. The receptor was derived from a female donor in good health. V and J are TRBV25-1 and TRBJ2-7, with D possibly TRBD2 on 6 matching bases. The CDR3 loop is CASSKTTGVYEQYF. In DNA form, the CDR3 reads TGTGCCAGTAGCAAAACCACGGGGGTCTACGAGCAGTACTTC.